A single sample is the source of the 5 T cell receptor beta chains below, sequenced in a study of shared clonotypes between healthy human individuals. Produced via immunoSEQ multiplex PCR; TCRdb's table is partial and in-frame only. The sample includes hundreds of thousands of clones, 95% to 96% seen only once; the top ten take 0.095% to 0.13%. Terminally differentiated effector memory CD45RA+ cells were excluded by CCR7 positive selection of CD45RO-negative cells. Sequenced input: naive CD8+ T cells sorted from blood. The receptors stem from a woman between 25 and 40 years old in good health.

J is TRBJ2-5 and V is TRBV28, with D tentatively TRBD1 or TRBD2 (5 bases each). Germline CDR1 MDHEN, CDR2 SYDVKM. V shed 6 bases and J shed 5 bases, with 16 bases lying between them. This CDR3 contains 14 residues. The CDR3 region has the DNA TGTGCCAGCAGACCGAGGGACCTATCGGAGACCCAGTACTTC. This translates into CASRPRDLSETQYF.

The genes are TRBV11-2 and TRBJ2-7; no firm D call. There are 13 residues in the CDR3. Germline loops: CDR1 SGHAT, CDR2 FQNNGV. V was clipped by 0 bases and J by 6 bases, with 9 bases between them. Here the CDR3 DNA reads TGTGCCAGCAGCTTAGATCCTTTAGTCGAGCAGTACTTC. It is translated as CASSLDPLVEQYF.

This clone appeared once. The identical CDR3 is also encoded by other nucleotide sequences in the sample. V is TRBV28 and J is TRBJ1-3; perhaps TRBD1 as D (6 bases). The CDR3 covers 14 residues. V shed 3 bases and J shed 4 bases, with 10 bases lying between them. Germline loops: CDR1 MDHEN, CDR2 SYDVKM. The CDR3 bases are TGTGCCAGCAGTTTGGGGGGGCTAGGAAACACCATATATTTT. Its protein is CASSLGGLGNTIYF. Complete variable domain (other parts from reference TRBV28 and TRBJ1-3): DVKVTQSSRYLVKRTGEKVFLECVQDMDHENMFWYRQDPGLGLRLIYFSYDVKMKEKGDIPEGYSVSREKKERFSLILESASTNQTSMYLCASSLGGLGNTIYFGEGSWLTVV.

The rearrangement uses TRBV4-1 and TRBJ2-7, with a weak D call TRBD1 (7 bases). Germline values: CDR1 MGHRA, CDR2 YSYEKL. The germline V and J ends were trimmed by 4 bases and 7 bases, with 20 bases remaining between them. CDR3 length: 15 amino acids. DNA of the CDR3: TGCGCCAGCAGCCGAAGACAGGGCCCCGCGGGGGAGCAGTACTTC. This translates into CASSRRQGPAGEQYF.

The chain recombines TRBV29-1 with TRBJ2-7; unclear D gene. From germline, CDR1 is SQVTM and CDR2 ANQGSEA. The CDR3 is 12 amino acids. Trimming stripped 3 bases from V and 3 bases from J, with 9 bases between. The CDR3 DNA sequence: TGCAGCGTTGAGAACACCGGCTACGAGCAGTACTTC. Protein: CSVENTGYEQYF.